This T cell receptor beta chain appears in the sequencing data of a study of T cells in Graves' hyperthyroidism and ophthalmopathy. Study-level points and caveats: Ophthalmopathy, which appeared later, was predicted by the model a median approximately 6.7 months before onset. The blood repertoire included most of the expanded thyroid clonotypes above 0.001.

Patients between 18 and 65 years old had hyperthyroidism, newly diagnosed and lasting under 2 months. Per the germline V gene, CDR1 is SGHRS and CDR2 is YFSETQ. V dropped 5 bases and J dropped 4; count of bases not matched to a gene: 10. This CDR3 is built from 16 residues. This clonotype has a count of ten or more. The antigen remains unidentified. The investigators amplified TCR beta CDR3 regions from RNA transcripts. First-round RT-PCR of the TCR CDR3 relied on the HTBI primer set. TCRdb re-called the multiplex PCR reads with MiXCR, one entry per CDR3 protein. The sample includes roughly 420,000 distinct CDR3 sequences, about a sixth of them seen just once.

The receptor was derived from a woman younger than 35 with Graves' hyperthyroidism. Specimen: blood. The V call is TRBV5-1, the J call TRBJ2-2; TRBD1 aligns across 8 bases. The chain's CDR3 is CASRTPGQGSTGELFF. The CDR3 DNA reads as TGCGCCAGCAGGACCCCAGGACAGGGATCCACCGGGGAGCTGTTTTTT.